This T cell receptor (beta chain) emerged from a study of technical replicates of blood from several donors. V shed 4 bases and J 5 bases; nucleotides not matched to a gene: 4. Germline CDR1 SGDLS, CDR2 YYNGEE. This CDR3 spans 14 amino acids. The repertoire was sequenced with immunoSEQ multiplex PCR; TCRdb's copy has only in-frame clones and lacks some. The sample has more than 80,000 clones; 95% are singletons. Input material: T cells isolated from PBMCs. This clonotype was obtained from a human donor in good health. The chain is built from TRBV9 and TRBJ2-7; 12 nucleotides line up with TRBD2. CDR3 protein: CASSPRTSGNEQYF. CDR3 DNA sequence: TGTGCCAGCAGCCCCCGGACTAGCGGGAACGAGCAGTACTTC.